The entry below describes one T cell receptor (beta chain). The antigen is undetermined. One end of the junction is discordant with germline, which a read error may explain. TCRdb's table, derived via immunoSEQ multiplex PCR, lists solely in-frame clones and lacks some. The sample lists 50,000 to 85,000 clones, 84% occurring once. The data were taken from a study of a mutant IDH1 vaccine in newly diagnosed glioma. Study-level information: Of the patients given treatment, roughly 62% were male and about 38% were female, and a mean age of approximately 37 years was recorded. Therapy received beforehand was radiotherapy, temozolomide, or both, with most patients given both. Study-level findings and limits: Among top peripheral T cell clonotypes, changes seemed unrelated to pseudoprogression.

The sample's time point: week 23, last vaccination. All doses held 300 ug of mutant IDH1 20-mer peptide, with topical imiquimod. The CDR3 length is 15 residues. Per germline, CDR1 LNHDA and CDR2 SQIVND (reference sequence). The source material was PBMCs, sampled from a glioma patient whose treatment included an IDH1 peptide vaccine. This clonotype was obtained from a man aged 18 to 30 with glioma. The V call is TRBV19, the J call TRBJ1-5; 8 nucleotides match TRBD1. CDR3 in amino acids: CTSSTGDRYIQPQHF. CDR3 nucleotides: TGTACCAGTAGTACGGGGGACAGGTACATTCAGCCCCAGCATTTT.